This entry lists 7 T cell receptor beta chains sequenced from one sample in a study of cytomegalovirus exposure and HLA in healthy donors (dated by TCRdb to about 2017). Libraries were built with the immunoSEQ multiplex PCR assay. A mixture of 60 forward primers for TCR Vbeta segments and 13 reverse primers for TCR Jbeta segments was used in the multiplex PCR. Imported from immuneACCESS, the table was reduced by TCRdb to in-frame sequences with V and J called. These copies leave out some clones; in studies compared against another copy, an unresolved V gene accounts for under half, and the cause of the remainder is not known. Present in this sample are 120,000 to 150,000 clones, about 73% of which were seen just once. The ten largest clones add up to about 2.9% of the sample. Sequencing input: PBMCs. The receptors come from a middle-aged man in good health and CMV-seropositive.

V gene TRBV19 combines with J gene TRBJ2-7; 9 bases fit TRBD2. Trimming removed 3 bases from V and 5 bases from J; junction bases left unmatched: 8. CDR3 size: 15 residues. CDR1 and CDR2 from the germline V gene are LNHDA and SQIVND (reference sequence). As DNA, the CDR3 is TGTGCCAGTAGTATTGGTGCTAGCGGGATCGACGAGCAGTACTTC. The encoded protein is CASSIGASGIDEQYF.

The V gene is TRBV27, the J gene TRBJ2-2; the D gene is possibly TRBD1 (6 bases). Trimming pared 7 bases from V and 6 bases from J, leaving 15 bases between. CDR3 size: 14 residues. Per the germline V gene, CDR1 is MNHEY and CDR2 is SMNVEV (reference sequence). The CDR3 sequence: CASNSYKGAGELFF. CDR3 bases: TGTGCCAGCAACTCTTATAAGGGGGCCGGGGAGCTGTTTTTT.

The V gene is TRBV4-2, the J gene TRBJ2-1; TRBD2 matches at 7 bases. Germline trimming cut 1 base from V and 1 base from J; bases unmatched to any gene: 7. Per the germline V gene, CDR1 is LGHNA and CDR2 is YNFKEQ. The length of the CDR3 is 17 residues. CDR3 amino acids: CASSQGGGIGSYNEQFF. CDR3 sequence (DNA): TGTGCCAGCAGCCAAGGGGGGGGGATCGGATCCTACAATGAGCAGTTCTTC.

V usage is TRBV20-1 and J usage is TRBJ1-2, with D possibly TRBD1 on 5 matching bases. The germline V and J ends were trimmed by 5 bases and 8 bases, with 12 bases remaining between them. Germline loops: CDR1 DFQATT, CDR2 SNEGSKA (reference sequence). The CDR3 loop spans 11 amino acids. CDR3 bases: TGCAGTGCTGGGGCATCCTACGGCTACACCTTC. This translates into CSAGASYGYTF.

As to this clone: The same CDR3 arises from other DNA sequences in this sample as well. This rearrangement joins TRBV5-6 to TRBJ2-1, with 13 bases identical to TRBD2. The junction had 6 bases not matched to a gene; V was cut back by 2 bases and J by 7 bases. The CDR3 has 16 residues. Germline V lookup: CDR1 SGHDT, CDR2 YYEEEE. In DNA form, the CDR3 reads TGTGCCAGCAGCTTAGGACTAGCGGGAGTAAGTAATGAGCAGTTCTTC. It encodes CASSLGLAGVSNEQFF.

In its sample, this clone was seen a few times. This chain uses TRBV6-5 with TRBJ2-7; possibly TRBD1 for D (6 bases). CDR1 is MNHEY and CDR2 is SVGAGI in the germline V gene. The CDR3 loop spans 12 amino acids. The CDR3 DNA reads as TGTGCATCCAAGGGGGTTTTTTACGAGCAGTACTTC. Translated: CASKGVFYEQYF.

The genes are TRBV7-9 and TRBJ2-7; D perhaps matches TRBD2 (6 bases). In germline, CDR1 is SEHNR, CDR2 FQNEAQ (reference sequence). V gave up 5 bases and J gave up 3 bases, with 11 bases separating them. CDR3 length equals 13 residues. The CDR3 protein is CASSLQTSYEQYF. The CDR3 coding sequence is TGTGCCAGCAGCCTCCAGACTAGCTACGAGCAGTACTTC.